Following are 17 T cell receptor beta chains from one sample sequenced in a study of shared clonotypes between healthy human individuals (dated by TCRdb to the early 2020s). The library was prepared using the immunoSEQ multiplex PCR assay. The table was pulled from immuneACCESS by TCRdb, which kept in-frame rearrangements only. Such tables lose some clones; where checked, under half of the loss comes from unresolved V genes, and the rest has no known cause. Present in this sample are some 240,000 clones, approximately 65% of which were seen just once. Around 10% of the sample lies in the top ten. The sequencing sample was made of memory CD4+ T cells sorted from blood. The cell subset or site label on this specimen signifies: CD45RA-negative fraction. These receptors came from a man aged 25-45 years in good health.

The chain links TRBV27 to TRBJ2-5; no definite D call. CDR3 length equals 10 residues. The germline CDR1 and CDR2 sequences are MNHEY and SMNVEV (reference sequence). V gave up 3 bases and J gave up 9 bases, with 5 bases separating them. The CDR3 coding sequence is TGTGCCAGCAGTTTGGCGCCCCAGTACTTC. This encodes CASSLAPQYF.

The chain employs TRBV28 and TRBJ1-5; tentatively, D is TRBD1 (5 bases). Trimming left V 5 bases short and J 7 bases short, with 9 bases between. Per germline, CDR1 MDHEN and CDR2 SYDVKM. CDR3 size: 12 residues. The CDR3 reads CASSPQGQPQHF. CDR3 DNA: TGTGCCAGCAGTCCCCAGGGCCAGCCCCAGCATTTT.

The rearrangement links TRBV6-1 to TRBJ2-5; 14 nucleotides agree with TRBD2. V trimming: 6 bases; J trimming: 5 bases; junction bases outside the gene matches: 2. Germline CDR1 MNHNS, CDR2 SASEGT. This CDR3 has 14 amino acids. The DNA of the CDR3 is TGTGCCAGCAGCAGGACTAGCGGGAGGGAGACCCAGTACTTC. Its protein product is CASSRTSGRETQYF.

The chain recombines TRBV10-3 with TRBJ1-2; 7 positions match TRBD1. Losses at the gene ends were 3 bases for V and 11 bases for J; bases not matched to a gene: 6. CDR1 and CDR2 from the germline V gene are ENHRY and SYGVKD. The CDR3 extends over 12 amino acids. The CDR3, as DNA: TGTGCCATCAGTGAAAACAGGGGCGGGTACACCTTC. As protein: CAISENRGGYTF.

The chain joins TRBV28 to TRBJ1-1; D gene uncertain. Germline assignment: CDR1 MDHEN and CDR2 SYDVKM. The CDR3 totals 12 residues. V lost 5 bases and J lost 6, with 10 bases in between. CDR3 coding DNA: TGTGCCAGCAGTACCCACGGGGCTGAAGCTTTCTTT. This codes for CASSTHGAEAFF.

The V and J genes are TRBV6-6 and TRBJ2-1, with 11 bases that match TRBD2. V shed 6 bases and J 9 bases; nucleotides not matched to a gene: 10. The germline V gene has CDR1 MNHNY and CDR2 SVGAGI (reference sequence). The CDR3 consists of 15 residues. DNA for the CDR3: TGTGCCAGCAGCTTAAGGACTAGCGGGTCTGGTGAGCAGTTCTTC. This encodes CASSLRTSGSGEQFF.

J is TRBJ1-1 and V is TRBV10-1; weak D call: TRBD1 (6 bases). This CDR3 contains 13 residues. Trimming left V 8 bases short and J 11 bases short, with 21 bases between. Germline-derived CDR1 and CDR2 are WNHNN and SYGVQD (reference sequence). CDR3 DNA sequence: TGCGCCAGCGCCAGTGGGGGGGCGCAAGGGGCTTTCTTT. It specifies CASASGGAQGAFF.

This rearrangement joins TRBV28 to TRBJ1-2; 8 bases match TRBD1. Germline V gene sequence: CDR1 MDHEN, CDR2 SYDVKM. The CDR3 extends over 15 amino acids. Trimming removed 6 bases from V and 5 bases from J; junction bases left unmatched: 11. This chain's CDR3 is CASRAGGQAGYGYTF. As DNA, the CDR3 is TGTGCCAGCAGGGCCGGGGGACAGGCAGGTTATGGCTACACCTTC.

The chain recombines TRBV9 with TRBJ2-7, with 12 bases fitting TRBD2. Germline CDR1 is SGDLS and CDR2 is YYNGEE. V was clipped by 0 bases and J by 7 bases; unmatched bases: 5. This CDR3 has 15 amino acids. The CDR3, as DNA: TGTGCCAGCAGCGTAGGGACTAGCGGGACCAGTGAGCAGTACTTC. Protein: CASSVGTSGTSEQYF.

The gene calls are TRBV29-1 and TRBJ1-2, with no clear D. The germline V and J ends were trimmed by 4 bases and 6 bases, with 21 bases remaining between them. The CDR3 covers 15 residues. Germline V lookup: CDR1 SQVTM, CDR2 ANQGSEA. The CDR3 here is CSVGSEGGFKDGYTF. The CDR3 coding sequence is TGCAGCGTTGGAAGTGAGGGTGGGTTTAAGGATGGCTACACCTTC.

The chain combines TRBV27 with TRBJ1-5; 8 bases agree with TRBD1. In germline, CDR1 is MNHEY, CDR2 SMNVEV (reference sequence). This CDR3 is 17 amino acids long. With V trimmed by 5 bases and J by 3 bases, 12 bases remained unmatched. The CDR3 DNA reads TGTGCCAGCAGTCTATACCAGGGGGCGACCTCCAATCAGCCCCAGCATTTT. Translation: CASSLYQGATSNQPQHF.

The table lists this clone with a count of one. The chain uses TRBV12-2 and TRBJ2-7; TRBD2 is the table's D call and was not checked against the DNA. TRBV12-2 is shown as a pseudogene. The CDR3 is 18 amino acids. CDR3 amino acids: CASRLSTSGRASSYEQYF. CDR3 bases: TGTGCAAGTCGCTTGTCTACTAGCGGGAGGGCTAGCTCCTACGAGCAGTACTTC.

A word on this clone: The identical CDR3 is also encoded by other nucleotide sequences in the sample. The chain links TRBV5-6 to TRBJ1-2; D gene unclear. CDR3 length equals 14 residues. From germline, CDR1 is SGHDT and CDR2 YYEEEE. V lost 0 bases to trimming and J lost 0 bases, with 6 bases between them. For the CDR3, the DNA is TGTGCCAGCAGCTTGGGTGGGGCTAACTATGGCTACACCTTC. This sequence encodes CASSLGGANYGYTF.

The sample holds many counts of this clone. The V call is TRBV29-1, the J call TRBJ2-7; 13 nucleotides match TRBD2. The CDR3 has 15 residues. V shed 5 bases and J 3 bases; nucleotides not matched to a gene: 7. Germline V gene sequence: CDR1 SQVTM, CDR2 ANQGSEA. The chain's CDR3 is CSVRLGLAGIYEQYF. CDR3 in DNA: TGCAGCGTTCGACTGGGACTAGCGGGGATCTACGAGCAGTACTTC.

This chain uses TRBV2 with TRBJ2-7; D gene uncertain. Germline loops: CDR1 SNHLY, CDR2 FYNNEI. This CDR3 is 14 amino acids long. The V gene lost 5 bases and the J gene lost 0 bases, with 11 bases spanning the gap. The CDR3 loop is CASSSELSSYEQYF. The CDR3 DNA follows: TGTGCCAGCAGTAGCGAGCTGAGCTCCTACGAGCAGTACTTC.

CDR3 amino acids: CSVGLGQAGNIQYF. The CDR3, as DNA: TGCAGCGTTGGTCTGGGGCAGGCAGGAAACATTCAGTACTTC. The chain employs TRBV29-1 and TRBJ2-4; tentative D call: TRBD1 (5 bases). The CDR3 is made up of 14 amino acids. CDR1 and CDR2 (germline): SQVTM, ANQGSEA. V was trimmed by 4 bases and J by 6 bases, leaving 16 bases between them. Looking up the rest from reference TRBV29-1 and TRBJ2-4 gives the full variable domain: SAVISQKPSRDICQRGTSLTIQCQVDSQVTMMFWYRQQPGQSLTLIATANQGSEATYESGFVIDKFPISRPNLTFSTLTVSNMSPEDSSIYLCSVGLGQAGNIQYFGAGTRLSVL.

The chain has TRBV14 and TRBJ2-2, with 12 bases lining up with TRBD2. The length of the CDR3 is 17 residues. CDR1 is SGHDN, CDR2 FVKESK, per germline. V lost 3 bases, J lost 7 bases, and 9 bases stayed unmatched. The DNA for the CDR3 is TGTGCCAGCAGCCAGTTGACTAGCGGGAGATCGGGCGGGGAGCTGTTTTTT. Encoded protein: CASSQLTSGRSGGELFF.